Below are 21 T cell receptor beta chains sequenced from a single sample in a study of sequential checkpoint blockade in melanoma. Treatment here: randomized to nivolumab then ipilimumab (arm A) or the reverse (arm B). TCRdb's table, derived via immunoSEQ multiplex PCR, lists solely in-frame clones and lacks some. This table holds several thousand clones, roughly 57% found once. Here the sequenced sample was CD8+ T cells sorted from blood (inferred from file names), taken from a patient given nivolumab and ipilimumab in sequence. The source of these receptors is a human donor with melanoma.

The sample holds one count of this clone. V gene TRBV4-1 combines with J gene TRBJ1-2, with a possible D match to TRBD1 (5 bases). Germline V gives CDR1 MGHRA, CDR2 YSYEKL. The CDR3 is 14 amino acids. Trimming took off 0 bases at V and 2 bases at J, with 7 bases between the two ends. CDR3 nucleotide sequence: TGCGCCAGCAGCCAAGATCGGGGGAACTATGGCTACACCTTC. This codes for CASSQDRGNYGYTF.

The CDR3 region has the DNA TGTGCCAGCAGTTTCAGACCCCAGGGAATTGACGAGCAGTACTTC. As protein: CASSFRPQGIDEQYF. The chain is built from TRBV27 and TRBJ2-7; the D gene is possibly TRBD1 (5 bases). The CDR3 consists of 15 residues. Trimming removed 3 bases from V and 5 bases from J, with 17 bases in between. Germline V CDR1 and CDR2: MNHEY, SMNVEV (reference sequence).

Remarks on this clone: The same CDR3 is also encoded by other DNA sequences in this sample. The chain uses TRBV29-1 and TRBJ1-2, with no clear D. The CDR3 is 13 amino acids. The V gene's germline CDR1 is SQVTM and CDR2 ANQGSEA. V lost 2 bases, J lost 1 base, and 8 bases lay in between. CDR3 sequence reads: CSVESGDNYGYTF. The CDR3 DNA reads TGCAGCGTTGAATCCGGGGATAACTATGGCTACACCTTC.

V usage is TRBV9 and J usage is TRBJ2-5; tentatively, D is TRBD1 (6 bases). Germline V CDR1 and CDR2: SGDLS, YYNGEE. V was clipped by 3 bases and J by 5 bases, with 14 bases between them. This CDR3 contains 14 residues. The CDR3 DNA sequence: TGTGCCAGCAGCGGCATACAGGGCCTGGAGACCCAGTACTTC. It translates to CASSGIQGLETQYF.

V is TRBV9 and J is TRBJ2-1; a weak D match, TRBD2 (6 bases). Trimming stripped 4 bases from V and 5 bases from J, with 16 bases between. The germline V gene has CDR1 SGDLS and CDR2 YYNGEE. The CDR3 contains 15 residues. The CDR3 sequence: CASSYDGRDDNEQFF. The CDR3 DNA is TGTGCCAGCAGCTATGACGGGCGGGATGACAATGAGCAGTTCTTC. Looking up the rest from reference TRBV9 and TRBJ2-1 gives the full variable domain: DSGVTQTPKHLITATGQRVTLRCSPRSGDLSVYWYQQSLDQGLQFLIQYYNGEERAKGNILERFSAQQFPDLHSELNLSSLELGDSALYFCASSYDGRDDNEQFFGPGTRLTVL.

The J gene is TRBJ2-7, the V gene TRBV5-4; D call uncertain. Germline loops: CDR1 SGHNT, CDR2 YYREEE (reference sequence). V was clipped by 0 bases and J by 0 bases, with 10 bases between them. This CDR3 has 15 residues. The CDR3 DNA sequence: TGTGCCAGCAGCTTGGGATGGTCGAGCTCCTACGAGCAGTACTTC. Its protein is CASSLGWSSSYEQYF.

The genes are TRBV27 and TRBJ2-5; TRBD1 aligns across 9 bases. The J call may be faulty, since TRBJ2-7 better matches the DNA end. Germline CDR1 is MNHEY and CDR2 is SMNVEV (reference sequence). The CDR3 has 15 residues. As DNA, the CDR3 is TGTGCCAGCAGCTACGGACAGGGGAGGATCTACGAGCAGTACTTC. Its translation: CASSYGQGRIYEQYF.

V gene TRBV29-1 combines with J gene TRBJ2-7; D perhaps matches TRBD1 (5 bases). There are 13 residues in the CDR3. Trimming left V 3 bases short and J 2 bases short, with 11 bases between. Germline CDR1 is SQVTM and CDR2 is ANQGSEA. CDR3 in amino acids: CSVEGLGAYEQYF. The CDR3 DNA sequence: TGCAGCGTTGAGGGGTTAGGGGCCTACGAGCAGTACTTC.

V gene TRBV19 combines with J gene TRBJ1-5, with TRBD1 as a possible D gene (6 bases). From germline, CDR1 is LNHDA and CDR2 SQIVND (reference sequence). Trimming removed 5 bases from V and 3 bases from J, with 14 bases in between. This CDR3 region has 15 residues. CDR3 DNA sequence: TGTGCCAGTAGTTCCGGGACATCCCTCAATCAGCCCCAGCATTTT. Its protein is CASSSGTSLNQPQHF.

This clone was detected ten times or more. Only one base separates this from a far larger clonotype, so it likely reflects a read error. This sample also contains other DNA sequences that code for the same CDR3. Here the CDR3 reads CATSSLAGEEQYF. In nucleotides, the CDR3 is TGTGCCACCAGCAGCCTCGCGGGGGAAGAGCAGTACTTC. V gene TRBV15 combines with J gene TRBJ2-7; 7 bases are a match to TRBD2. The CDR3 is made up of 13 amino acids. Germline CDR1 and CDR2: LNHNV and YYDKDF (reference sequence). Trimming removed 3 bases from V and 7 bases from J; junction bases left unmatched: 6.

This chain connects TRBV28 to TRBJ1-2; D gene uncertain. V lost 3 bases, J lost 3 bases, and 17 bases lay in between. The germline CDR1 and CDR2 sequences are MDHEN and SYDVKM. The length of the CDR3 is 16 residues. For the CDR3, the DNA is TGTGCCAGCAGTTTTTCCCCGGAAGAGGGAGACTATGGCTACACCTTC. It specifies CASSFSPEEGDYGYTF.

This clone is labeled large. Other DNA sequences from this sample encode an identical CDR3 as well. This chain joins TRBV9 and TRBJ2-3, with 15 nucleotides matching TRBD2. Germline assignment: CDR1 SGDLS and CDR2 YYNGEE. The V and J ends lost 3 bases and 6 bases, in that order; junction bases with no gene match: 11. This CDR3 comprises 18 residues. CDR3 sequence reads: CASSDGTSGGKGADTQYF. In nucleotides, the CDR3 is TGTGCCAGCAGCGATGGGACTAGCGGGGGGAAGGGGGCGGATACGCAGTATTTT.

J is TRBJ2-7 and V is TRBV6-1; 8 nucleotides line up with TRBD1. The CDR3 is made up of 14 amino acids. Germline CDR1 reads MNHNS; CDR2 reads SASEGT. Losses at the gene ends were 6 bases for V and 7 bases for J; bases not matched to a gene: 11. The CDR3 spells CASRDGTGLQEQYF. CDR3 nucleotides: TGTGCCAGCAGAGATGGGACAGGCCTCCAGGAGCAGTACTTC.

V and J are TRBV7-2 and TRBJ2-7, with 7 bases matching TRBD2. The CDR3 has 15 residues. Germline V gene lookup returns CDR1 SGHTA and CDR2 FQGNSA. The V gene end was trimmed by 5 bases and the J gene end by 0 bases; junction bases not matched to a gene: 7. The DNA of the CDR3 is TGTGCCAGCAGCGGGGGACTACCTAGCTCCTACGAGCAGTACTTC. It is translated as CASSGGLPSSYEQYF.

The CDR3 nucleotides read TGTGCCAGCAGTTACGGGCTATACAATGAGCAGTTCTTC. Its translation: CASSYGLYNEQFF. The chain joins TRBV6-6 to TRBJ2-1; D uncertain. Germline CDR1 is MNHNY and CDR2 is SVGAGI (reference sequence). V was trimmed by 2 bases and J by 4 bases, leaving 6 bases between them. The CDR3 covers 13 residues.

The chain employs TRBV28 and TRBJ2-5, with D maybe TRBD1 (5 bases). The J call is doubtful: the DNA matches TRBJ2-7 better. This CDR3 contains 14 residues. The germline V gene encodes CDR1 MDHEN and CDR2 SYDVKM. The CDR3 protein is CASSFTPGPYEQYF. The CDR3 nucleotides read TGTGCCAGCAGTTTTACGCCAGGGCCCTACGAGCAGTACTTC.

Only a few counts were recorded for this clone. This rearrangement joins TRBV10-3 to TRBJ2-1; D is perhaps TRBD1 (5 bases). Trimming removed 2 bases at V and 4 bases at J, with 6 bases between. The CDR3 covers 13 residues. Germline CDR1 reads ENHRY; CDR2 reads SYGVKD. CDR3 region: CAISEDSYNEQFF. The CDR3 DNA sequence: TGTGCCATCAGTGAGGACAGTTACAATGAGCAGTTCTTC.

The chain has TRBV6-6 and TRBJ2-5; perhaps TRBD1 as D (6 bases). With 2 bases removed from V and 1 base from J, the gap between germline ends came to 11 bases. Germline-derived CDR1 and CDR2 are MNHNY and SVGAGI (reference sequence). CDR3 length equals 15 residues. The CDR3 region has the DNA TGTGCCAGCAGTTACCGGCAGGGGATCCAAGAGACCCAGTACTTC. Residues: CASSYRQGIQETQYF.

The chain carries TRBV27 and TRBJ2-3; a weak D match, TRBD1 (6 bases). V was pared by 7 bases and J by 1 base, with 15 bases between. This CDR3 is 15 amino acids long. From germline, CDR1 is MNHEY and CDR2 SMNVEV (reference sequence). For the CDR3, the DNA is TGTGCCAGCATTCACAGGGACCGCGGCACAGATACGCAGTATTTT. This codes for CASIHRDRGTDTQYF.

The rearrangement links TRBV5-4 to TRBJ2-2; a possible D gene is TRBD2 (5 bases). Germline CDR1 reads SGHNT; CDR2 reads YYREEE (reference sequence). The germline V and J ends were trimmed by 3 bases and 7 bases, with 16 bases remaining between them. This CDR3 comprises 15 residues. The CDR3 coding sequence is TGTGCCAGCAGCTCCCTCGGGGAAGGGAACGGGGAGCTGTTTTTT. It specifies CASSSLGEGNGELFF.

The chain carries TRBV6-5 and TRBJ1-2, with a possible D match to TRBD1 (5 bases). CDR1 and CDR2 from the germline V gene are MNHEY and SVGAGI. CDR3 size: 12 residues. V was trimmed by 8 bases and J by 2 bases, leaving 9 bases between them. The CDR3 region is CASARQNYGYTF. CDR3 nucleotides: TGTGCCAGCGCCAGACAGAACTATGGCTACACCTTC.